These 9 T cell receptor beta chains were all obtained from the same sample, sequenced in a study of T cell repertoires in cytomegalovirus infection. TCRdb recomputed calls from the reads with MiXCR, one row per CDR3 protein. This table has about 100,000 distinct CDR3 sequences, approximately 15% appearing once. The source material was PBMCs. The receptor source for this set is a human donor in good health (CMV status not recorded). Some clones in this sample may be carry-over from other donors' samples.

This clonotype was counted a few times. The gene calls are TRBV28 and TRBJ1-2, with D hard to call. The CDR3 is 12 amino acids. V was cut by 6 bases and J by 5 bases, with 10 bases left in between. In germline, CDR1 is MDHEN, CDR2 SYDVKM. DNA of the CDR3: TGTGCCAGCAGCTTCACACCTTATGGCTACACCTTC. It specifies CASSFTPYGYTF.

This clonotype was seen many times. The gene calls are TRBV12-3 or TRBV12-4 and TRBJ1-6, with 9 bases lining up with TRBD1. This CDR3 region has 14 residues. V trimming: 3 bases; J trimming: 8 bases; junction bases outside the gene matches: 2. The DNA of the CDR3 is TGTGCCAGCAGTTTGGGGACAGGGTATTCACCCCTCCACTTT. This encodes CASSLGTGYSPLHF.

This clonotype was seen just once. CDR3 sequence (DNA): TGTGCCAGCAGTTACTTAGTCAGCCCCCCCTACGAGCAGTACTTC. Its translation is CASSYLVSPPYEQYF. The rearrangement joins TRBV6-6 to TRBJ2-7; D is uncertain. CDR1 MNHNY and CDR2 SVGAGI come from the germline V gene (reference sequence). The CDR3 contains 15 residues. V was clipped by 1 base and J by 2 bases, with 12 bases between them.

This clonotype was seen repeatedly, ten times or more. The rearrangement links TRBV7-9 to TRBJ1-5, with 10 bases matching TRBD1. After removal of 2 bases from V and 7 bases from J, the junction contained 5 bases not matched to a gene. CDR3 length: 15 residues. Germline lookup yields CDR1 SEHNR and CDR2 FQNEAQ (reference sequence). The CDR3 loop is CASSLPGTGDQPQHF. CDR3 DNA sequence: TGTGCCAGCAGCTTACCCGGGACAGGGGACCAGCCCCAGCATTTT.

This clonotype was counted a few times. This chain links TRBV28 with TRBJ2-1; D perhaps matches TRBD1 (5 bases). This CDR3 region has 15 residues. Trimming pared 5 bases from V and 4 bases from J, leaving 15 bases between. Germline values: CDR1 MDHEN, CDR2 SYDVKM. The DNA for the CDR3 is TGTGCCAGCAGTCCCCTGCAGGGTGGGTACAATGAGCAGTTCTTC. Amino acids: CASSPLQGGYNEQFF.

This clonotype was detected ten times or more. V gene TRBV7-2 combines with J gene TRBJ2-3, with D possibly matching TRBD2 (7 bases). Trimming pared 3 bases from V and 0 bases from J, leaving 10 bases between. Germline CDR1 reads SGHTA; CDR2 reads FQGNSA. The CDR3 spans 15 residues. This chain's CDR3 is CASSFRGASTDTQYF. The CDR3, as DNA: TGTGCCAGCAGCTTCCGGGGGGCAAGCACAGATACGCAGTATTTT.

At least ten counts were recorded for this clonotype. J is TRBJ2-1 and V is TRBV15; the D gene is possibly TRBD2 (6 bases). The CDR3 covers 15 residues. Germline values: CDR1 LNHNV, CDR2 YYDKDF (reference sequence). The germline V and J ends were trimmed by 3 bases and 6 bases, with 15 bases remaining between them. The CDR3 is CATSRTRESINEQFF. In DNA form, the CDR3 reads TGTGCCACCAGCAGGACCCGGGAGTCTATCAATGAGCAGTTCTTC.

The chain links TRBV9 to TRBJ2-5; weak D call: TRBD2 (5 bases). This CDR3 contains 14 residues. Per germline, CDR1 SGDLS and CDR2 YYNGEE. Trimming removed 0 bases at V and 3 bases at J, with 9 bases between. Here the CDR3 reads CASSVGDGKETQYF. For the CDR3, the DNA is TGTGCCAGCAGCGTAGGCGACGGGAAAGAGACCCAGTACTTC.

This clonotype turned up a few times. The chain recombines TRBV9 with TRBJ2-1, with 9 bases lining up with TRBD2. V lost 2 bases to trimming and J lost 2 bases; unmatched junction nucleotides: 5. The CDR3 runs 16 residues. Germline CDR1 reads SGDLS; CDR2 reads YYNGEE. The CDR3 region is CASSVTSGFTYNEQFF. The CDR3 DNA reads as TGTGCCAGCAGCGTTACTAGCGGGTTTACCTACAATGAGCAGTTCTTC.